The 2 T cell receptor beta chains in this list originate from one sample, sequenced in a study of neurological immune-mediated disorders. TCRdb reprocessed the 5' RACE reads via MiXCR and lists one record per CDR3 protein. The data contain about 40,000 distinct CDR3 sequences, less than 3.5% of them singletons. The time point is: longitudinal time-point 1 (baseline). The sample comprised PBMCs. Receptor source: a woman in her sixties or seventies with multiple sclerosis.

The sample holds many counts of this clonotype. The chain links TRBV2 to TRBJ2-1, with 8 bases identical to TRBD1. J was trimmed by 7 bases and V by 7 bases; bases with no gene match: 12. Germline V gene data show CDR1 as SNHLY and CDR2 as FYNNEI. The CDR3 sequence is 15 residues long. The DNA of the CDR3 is TGTGCCAGCACGCCGGACAGGGTTATGTGGAATGAGCAGTTCTTC. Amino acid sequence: CASTPDRVMWNEQFF.

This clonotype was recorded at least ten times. For the CDR3, the DNA is TGTGCCACCAGCACCCTCTATACGGGACAAACGGCTCCCCCAGGAAAACTGTTTTTT. Residues: CATSTLYTGQTAPPGKLFF. The genes are TRBV15 and TRBJ1-4, with D maybe TRBD1 (6 bases). Germline V gives CDR1 LNHNV, CDR2 YYDKDF (reference sequence). The CDR3 totals 19 residues. The ends were cut back, 4 bases at V and 10 bases at J, with 31 bases in the middle.